Presented here are 30 T cell receptor beta chains from one specimen sequenced in a study of blood T cells in healthy people across ages. Through a sample-barcoded 5' primer and a J-beta primer mix, a second PCR was run for roughly 7 to 12 cycles. MiXCR was run by TCRdb on the 5' RACE reads, yielding one entry per CDR3 protein. The sample lists around 870,000 distinct CDR3 sequences, 29% occurring once. The sequencing sample was made of blood. Source of these receptors: a woman older than 75 in good health.

This clonotype was seen at least ten times. The chain carries TRBV10-3 and TRBJ1-3; D remains ambiguous. The CDR3 contains 16 residues. The V gene's germline CDR1 is ENHRY and CDR2 SYGVKD. Trimming shortened V by 2 bases and J by 0 bases, and 11 bases separated the two germline ends. The CDR3 nucleotides read TGTGCCATCAGTGAGAAGGGCCCCAGCTCTGGAAACACCATATATTTT. It specifies CAISEKGPSSGNTIYF.

This clonotype was picked up a small number of times. The chain combines TRBV27 with TRBJ1-4, with 7 bases lining up with TRBD1. The germline V gene has CDR1 MNHEY and CDR2 SMNVEV (reference sequence). The CDR3 contains 16 residues. V dropped 2 bases and J dropped 6; count of bases not matched to a gene: 9. CDR3 sequence reads: CASSLRWTGSDEKLFF. CDR3 sequence (DNA): TGTGCCAGCAGTTTACGATGGACAGGATCGGATGAAAAACTGTTTTTT.

The chain joins TRBV7-2 to TRBJ2-3; 9 bases align to TRBD2. The J segment lost 2 bases and the V segment lost 5 bases, leaving 5 bases of the junction unmatched. Per germline, CDR1 SGHTA and CDR2 FQGNSA. The CDR3 totals 15 residues. CDR3 residues: CASSGGLAATDTQYF. The CDR3 coding sequence is TGTGCCAGCAGCGGGGGACTAGCAGCCACAGATACGCAGTATTTT.

Of note for this clonotype: The CDR3 does not close with the conserved phenylalanine or tryptophan, likely indicating a read error. This CDR3 is CASSFAGGSHGYTC. DNA of the CDR3: TGTGCCAGCAGCTTCGCAGGGGGATCTCACGGCTACACCTGC. The rearrangement joins TRBV5-6 to TRBJ1-2, with 7 nucleotides matching TRBD1. After removal of 2 bases from V and 8 bases from J, the junction contained 9 bases not matched to a gene. This CDR3 region has 14 residues. CDR1 and CDR2 from the germline V gene are SGHDT and YYEEEE.

This clonotype was recorded at least ten times. V is TRBV12-3 or TRBV12-4 and J is TRBJ2-6, with unresolved D. V was pared by 3 bases and J by 2 bases, with 5 bases between. The CDR3 consists of 14 residues. CDR3 protein: CASSLRTGANVLTF. For the CDR3, the DNA is TGTGCCAGCAGTTTGAGGACTGGGGCCAACGTCCTGACTTTC.

This clonotype appeared many times. J is TRBJ2-5 and V is TRBV25-1; tentative D call: TRBD1 (6 bases). Germline V lookup: CDR1 MGHDK, CDR2 SYGVNS. CDR3 length: 15 residues. The V end lost 1 base, the J end lost 1 base, and 10 bases lay between the germline ends. CDR3 loop: CASSESGHSQETQYF. The CDR3 DNA is TGTGCCAGCAGTGAATCGGGACACTCCCAAGAGACCCAGTACTTC.

There are many counts of this clonotype. The chain has TRBV20-1 and TRBJ1-5; possibly TRBD1 for D (5 bases). The CDR3 consists of 18 residues. Germline-derived CDR1 and CDR2 are DFQATT and SNEGSKA (reference sequence). Trimming removed 0 bases from V and 0 bases from J, with 18 bases in between. CDR3 sequence: CSARDPRDSLFSNQPQHF. CDR3 nucleotide sequence: TGCAGTGCTAGAGATCCGAGAGACAGCCTCTTTAGCAATCAGCCCCAGCATTTT.

The table lists this clonotype with many counts. V is TRBV4-1 and J is TRBJ2-5; 8 nucleotides agree with TRBD2. J was trimmed by 4 bases and V by 5 bases; bases with no gene match: 9. The CDR3 has 15 residues. Germline lookup yields CDR1 MGHRA and CDR2 YSYEKL. The CDR3 sequence is CASSYPGGAAETQYF. The CDR3 DNA reads TGCGCCAGCAGCTACCCCGGGGGGGCGGCAGAGACCCAGTACTTC.

Many counts were recorded for this clonotype. V is TRBV2 and J is TRBJ2-7; TRBD2 is a possible D gene (6 bases). V was trimmed by 3 bases and J by 7 bases, leaving 13 bases between them. There are 13 residues in the CDR3. CDR1 is SNHLY, CDR2 FYNNEI, per germline. In nucleotides, the CDR3 is TGTGCCAGCAGTGAGGGCTCTGGGAGGGAGCAGTACTTC. Translating gives CASSEGSGREQYF.

For this clonotype: A read error is possible here, since a much larger clone lies one base away. This chain joins TRBV7-2 and TRBJ2-3; maybe TRBD1 (5 bases). The V gene lost 8 bases and the J gene lost 3 bases, with 15 bases spanning the gap. Germline V gene lookup returns CDR1 SGHTA and CDR2 FQGNSA. The CDR3 is 14 amino acids. CDR3 residues: CASGPRQKTDTQYF. The CDR3 DNA reads as TGTGCCAGCGGCCCCCGACAGAAAACAGATACGCAGTATTTT.

As for this clonotype: A single base separates this from a much larger clone, so it may be a read error. The chain uses TRBV10-3 and TRBJ2-3; D gene uncertain. CDR3 length: 16 residues. V was shortened by 7 bases and J by 0 bases, with 17 bases between the two germline ends. Germline lookup yields CDR1 ENHRY and CDR2 SYGVKD. In nucleotides, the CDR3 is TGTGCCATCACTAACAAGGGCCATCCTAGCACAGATACGCAGTATTTT. This codes for CAITNKGHPSTDTQYF.

This clonotype has ten or more counts. This sequence joins TRBV7-2 and TRBJ2-1; D may be TRBD1 (6 bases). The DNA end is a closer match to TRBJ2-7, so the J assignment may be wrong. Germline-derived CDR1 and CDR2 are SGHTA and FQGNSA. The CDR3 spans 15 residues. Written as DNA, the CDR3 is TGTGCCAGCAGCTTAGGAGGGGGATCCTACAATGAGCAGTACTTC. It encodes CASSLGGGSYNEQYF.

A note on this clonotype: A read error may be the cause here, since a much bigger clone is one base away. DNA of the CDR3: TGTGCCAGCAGCCCCTTAACGCTCACAAGGGGGTACAATGAGCAGTACTTC. It translates to CASSPLTLTRGYNEQYF. The chain uses TRBV7-9 and TRBJ2-7; D possibly corresponds to TRBD1 (6 bases). The germline V gene has CDR1 SEHNR and CDR2 FQNEAQ (reference sequence). This CDR3 region has 17 residues. Trimming took off 5 bases at V and 7 bases at J, with 27 bases between the two ends.

This clonotype was detected many times. This chain joins TRBV7-2 and TRBJ2-7; D remains ambiguous. V lost 5 bases, J lost 7 bases, and 15 bases lay in between. This CDR3 comprises 13 residues. Germline V CDR1 and CDR2: SGHTA, FQGNSA. CDR3 loop: CASSTGPQTEQYF. The CDR3 DNA is TGTGCCAGCAGCACCGGGCCCCAAACAGAGCAGTACTTC.

On this clonotype: A much larger clonotype is one base distant, so this may be a read error. This rearrangement joins TRBV29-1 to TRBJ1-2; 9 bases line up with TRBD1. J gave up 4 bases and V 7 bases, and 7 bases lay outside the gene matches. This CDR3 has 13 amino acids. Germline loops: CDR1 SQVTM, CDR2 ANQGSEA. CDR3 loop: CSDRDRACYGYTF. The CDR3 DNA follows: TGCAGCGATCGGGACAGGGCATGCTATGGCTACACCTTC.

The rearrangement uses TRBV7-2 and TRBJ2-1, with 7 bases aligning to TRBD2. V lost 4 bases to trimming and J lost 1 base; unmatched junction nucleotides: 7. Looked up from germline, CDR1 is SGHTA and CDR2 is FQGNSA. The CDR3 covers 16 residues. The CDR3 nucleotides are TGTGCCAGCAGCTCACGGCGGGAGAGGTCCTACAATGAGCAGTTCTTC. Its protein is CASSSRRERSYNEQFF. The full variable domain, completed using reference TRBV7-2 and TRBJ2-1, is GAGVSQSPSNKVTEKGKDVELRCDPISGHTALYWYRQSLGQGLEFLIYFQGNSAPDKSGLPSDRFSAERTGGSVSTLTIQRTQQEDSAVYLCASSSRRERSYNEQFFGPGTRLTVL.

Of note for this clonotype: A much bigger clone sits one base away, suggesting this may be a read error. The chain recombines TRBV20-1 with TRBJ2-1; the D gene could be TRBD1 or TRBD2 (5 bases each). CDR1 is DFQATT and CDR2 is SNEGSKA in the germline V gene (reference sequence). CDR3 length: 16 amino acids. Between the trimmed V and J ends, which lost 1 base and 0 bases, there was a span of 13 bases. The CDR3 DNA is TGCAGTGCTAGAGTGGGACGAGTGTTCTCCTACAATGAGCAGTTCTTC. This codes for CSARVGRVFSYNEQFF.

This clonotype was seen at least ten times. The V and J genes are TRBV30 and TRBJ2-2, with 7 bases identical to TRBD1. Germline assignment: CDR1 GTSNPN and CDR2 SVGIG (reference sequence). CDR3 size: 15 residues. The trim removed 5 bases at V and 6 bases at J, leaving 12 bases unmatched. CDR3 nucleotide sequence: TGTGCCTGGTACAGGGGACGCCTAGGTCCCGGGGAGCTGTTTTTT. Protein sequence: CAWYRGRLGPGELFF.

This clonotype was seen at least ten times. The gene calls are TRBV7-2 and TRBJ2-5; unclear D gene. The ends were cut back, 1 base at V and 2 bases at J, with 8 bases in the middle. Germline V gene data show CDR1 as SGHTA and CDR2 as FQGNSA. This CDR3 contains 14 residues. CDR3 protein: CASSLEAAQETQYF. The CDR3 coding sequence is TGTGCCAGCAGCTTAGAGGCAGCACAAGAGACCCAGTACTTC.

This clonotype was observed at least ten times. The chain uses TRBV6-2 or TRBV6-3 and TRBJ2-6, with TRBD1 matching over 9 bases. The CDR3 spans 20 residues. Trimming cost V 0 bases and J 0 bases; bases outside gene matches: 9. CDR1 and CDR2 from the germline V gene are MNHEY and SVGEGT. CDR3 region: CASSYSLKDRGFSGANVLTF. CDR3 in DNA: TGTGCCAGCAGTTACTCCTTAAAGGACAGGGGATTCTCTGGGGCCAACGTCCTGACTTTC.

This clonotype was counted at least ten times. The chain has TRBV7-2 and TRBJ2-7; TRBD1 agrees at 9 bases. V lost 1 base to trimming and J lost 6 bases; unmatched junction nucleotides: 7. The germline CDR1 and CDR2 sequences are SGHTA and FQGNSA. This CDR3 is built from 15 residues. CDR3 sequence (DNA): TGTGCCAGCAGCTTAGGGGGACAGGGATTAGGCGAGCAGTACTTC. The encoded protein is CASSLGGQGLGEQYF.

The chain is built from TRBV5-1 and TRBJ2-3; D is undetermined. The CDR3 runs 12 residues. The ends were cut back, 4 bases at V and 6 bases at J, with 9 bases in the middle. CDR1 is SGHRS, CDR2 YFSETQ, per germline. In DNA form, the CDR3 reads TGCGCCAGCAGCGTACCTAGGGATACGCAGTATTTT. Translating it yields CASSVPRDTQYF.

The CDR3 loop is CASSPSRDRRETQFF. The CDR3 DNA sequence: TGTGCCAGCAGCCCTAGCCGGGATCGCCGAGAGACCCAGTTCTTC. The chain couples TRBV7-2 to TRBJ2-5; possible D gene TRBD2, 5 bases. The J call could be wrong; TRBJ2-1 is a better fit for the DNA end. CDR1 and CDR2 (germline): SGHTA, FQGNSA. CDR3 length equals 15 residues.

This clonotype was picked up many times. This rearrangement joins TRBV18 to TRBJ2-1, with 8 bases fitting TRBD1. With 0 bases clipped from V and 0 bases from J, the junction kept 4 bases outside the gene matches. CDR3 length: 17 residues. CDR1 is KGHSH and CDR2 is LQKENI in the germline V gene. CDR3 sequence: CASSPPKGQGSYNEQFF. The CDR3 DNA is TGTGCCAGCTCACCACCGAAAGGACAGGGCTCCTACAATGAGCAGTTCTTC.

About this clonotype itself: A much larger clone differs from this one at a single base, so this may be a read error. The J gene is TRBJ1-4, the V gene TRBV24-1; 7 bases agree with TRBD1. Germline assignment: CDR1 KGHDR and CDR2 SFDVKD. The CDR3 has 14 amino acids. In DNA form, the CDR3 reads TGTGCCACCAGGGATTCAGGGGGAAATGAAAAACTGTTTTTT. This encodes CATRDSGGNEKLFF.

This clonotype was seen a handful of times. This chain uses TRBV28 with TRBJ1-1; D might be TRBD1 (5 bases). This CDR3 contains 11 residues. The ends were cut back, 6 bases at V and 7 bases at J, with 9 bases in the middle. Germline loops: CDR1 MDHEN, CDR2 SYDVKM. CDR3: CASRDINEAFF. The CDR3 nucleotides read TGTGCCAGCAGGGACATAAATGAAGCTTTCTTT. The full variable domain, with the rest looked up from reference TRBV28 and TRBJ1-1, is DVKVTQSSRYLVKRTGEKVFLECVQDMDHENMFWYRQDPGLGLRLIYFSYDVKMKEKGDIPEGYSVSREKKERFSLILESASTNQTSMYLCASRDINEAFFGQGTRLTVV.

This clonotype was observed at least ten times. The rearrangement joins TRBV6-1 to TRBJ2-1; D not resolved. CDR1 is MNHNS, CDR2 SASEGT, per germline. CDR3 length: 14 amino acids. Trimming took off 10 bases at V and 6 bases at J, with 19 bases between the two ends. CDR3 in amino acids: CATGRMGSPNEQFF. DNA of the CDR3: TGTGCCACAGGTCGGATGGGAAGTCCCAATGAGCAGTTCTTC.

A few counts support this clonotype. J is TRBJ2-1 and V is TRBV13; perhaps TRBD1 as D (6 bases). V was trimmed by 3 bases and J by 7 bases, leaving 16 bases between them. This CDR3 spans 15 amino acids. Per germline, CDR1 PRHDT and CDR2 FYEKMQ (reference sequence). The CDR3 nucleotides read TGTGCCAGCAGCTTTTGGGGGCCCCTGCGGAATGAGCAGTTCTTC. It encodes CASSFWGPLRNEQFF.

This clonotype was detected many times. This sequence joins TRBV29-1 and TRBJ1-2, with a weak D call TRBD1 (6 bases). V shed 1 base and J shed 11 bases, with 20 bases lying between them. Germline values: CDR1 SQVTM, CDR2 ANQGSEA. The CDR3 contains 14 residues. CDR3 sequence reads: CSVEAFDRTGKYTF. CDR3 nucleotides: TGCAGCGTTGAAGCCTTCGACAGGACCGGGAAGTACACCTTC.

This clonotype showed up just a few times. One base away lies a much larger clone, so this may be a sequencing read error. The V gene is TRBV7-2, the J gene TRBJ2-7; 8 positions match TRBD1. Germline assignment: CDR1 SGHTA and CDR2 FQGNSA. The J segment lost 7 bases and the V segment lost 5 bases, leaving 13 bases of the junction unmatched. The CDR3 consists of 15 residues. The CDR3 nucleotides read TGTGCCAGCAGCATGACAGGGGCCTCCTCCAATGAGCAGTACTTC. This sequence encodes CASSMTGASSNEQYF.